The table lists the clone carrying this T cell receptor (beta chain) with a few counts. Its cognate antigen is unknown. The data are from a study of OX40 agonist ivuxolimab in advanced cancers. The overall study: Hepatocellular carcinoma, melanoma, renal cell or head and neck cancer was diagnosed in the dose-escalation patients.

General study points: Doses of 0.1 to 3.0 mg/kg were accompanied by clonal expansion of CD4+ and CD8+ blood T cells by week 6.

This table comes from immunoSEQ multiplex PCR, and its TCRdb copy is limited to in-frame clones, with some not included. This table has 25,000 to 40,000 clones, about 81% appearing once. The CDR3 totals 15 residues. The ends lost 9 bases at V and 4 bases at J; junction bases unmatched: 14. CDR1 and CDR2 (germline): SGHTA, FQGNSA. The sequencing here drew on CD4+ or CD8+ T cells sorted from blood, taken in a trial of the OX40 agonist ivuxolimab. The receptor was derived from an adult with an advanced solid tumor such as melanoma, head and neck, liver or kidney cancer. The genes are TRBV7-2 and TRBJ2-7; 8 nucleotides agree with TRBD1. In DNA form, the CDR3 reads TGTGCCAGTGTAGGGGTCAGGCAGGGGGCATACGAGCAGTACTTC. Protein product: CASVGVRQGAYEQYF.